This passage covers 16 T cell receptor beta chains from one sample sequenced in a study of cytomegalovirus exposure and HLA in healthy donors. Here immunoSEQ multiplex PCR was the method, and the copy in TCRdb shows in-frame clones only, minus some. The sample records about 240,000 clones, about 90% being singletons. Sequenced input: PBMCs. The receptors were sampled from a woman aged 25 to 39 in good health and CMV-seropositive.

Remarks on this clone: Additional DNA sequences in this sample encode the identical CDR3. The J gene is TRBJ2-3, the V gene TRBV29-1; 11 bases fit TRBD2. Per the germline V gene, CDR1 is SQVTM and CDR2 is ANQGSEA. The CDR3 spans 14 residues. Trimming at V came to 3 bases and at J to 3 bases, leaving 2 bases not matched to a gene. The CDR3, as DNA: TGCAGCGTTGAGGGGACTAGCGGAACAGATACGCAGTATTTT. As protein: CSVEGTSGTDTQYF.

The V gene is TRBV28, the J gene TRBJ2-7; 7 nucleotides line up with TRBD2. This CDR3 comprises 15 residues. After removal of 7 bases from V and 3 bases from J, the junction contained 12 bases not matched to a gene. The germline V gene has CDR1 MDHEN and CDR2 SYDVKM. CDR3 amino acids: CASKPETSRYYEQYF. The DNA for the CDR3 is TGTGCCAGCAAACCGGAGACTAGCAGATACTACGAGCAGTACTTC.

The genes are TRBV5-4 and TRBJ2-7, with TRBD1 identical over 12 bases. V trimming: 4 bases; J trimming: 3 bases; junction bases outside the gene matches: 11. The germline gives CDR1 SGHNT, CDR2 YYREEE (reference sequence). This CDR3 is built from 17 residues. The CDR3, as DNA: TGTGCCAGCAGCGATGAAATCCGGGACAGGGGGCTCTACGAGCAGTACTTC. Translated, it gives CASSDEIRDRGLYEQYF.

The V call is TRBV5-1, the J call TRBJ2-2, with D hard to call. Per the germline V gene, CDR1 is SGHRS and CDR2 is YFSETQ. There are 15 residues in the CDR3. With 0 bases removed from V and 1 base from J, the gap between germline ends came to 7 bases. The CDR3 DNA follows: TGCGCCAGCAGCTTGGGTCTCCTGAACACCGGGGAGCTGTTTTTT. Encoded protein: CASSLGLLNTGELFF.

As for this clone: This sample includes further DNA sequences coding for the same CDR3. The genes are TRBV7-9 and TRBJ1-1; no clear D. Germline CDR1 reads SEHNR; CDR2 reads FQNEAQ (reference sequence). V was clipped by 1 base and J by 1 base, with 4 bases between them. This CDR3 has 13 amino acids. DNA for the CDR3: TGTGCCAGCAGCTTAGGGGCGAACACTGAAGCTTTCTTT. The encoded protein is CASSLGANTEAFF.

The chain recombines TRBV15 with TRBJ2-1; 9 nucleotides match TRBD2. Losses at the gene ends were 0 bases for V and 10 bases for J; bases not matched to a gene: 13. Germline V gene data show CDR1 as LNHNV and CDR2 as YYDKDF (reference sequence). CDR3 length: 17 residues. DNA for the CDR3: TGTGCCACCAGCAGAGACAGCGGGGGGATGAGGGTTTCGGAGCAGTTCTTC. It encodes CATSRDSGGMRVSEQFF.

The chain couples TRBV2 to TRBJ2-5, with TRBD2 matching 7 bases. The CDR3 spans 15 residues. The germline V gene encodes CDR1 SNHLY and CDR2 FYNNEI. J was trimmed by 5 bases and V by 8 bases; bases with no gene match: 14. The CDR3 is CASLVGEGTRETQYF. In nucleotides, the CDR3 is TGTGCCAGCTTAGTGGGGGAGGGAACAAGGGAGACCCAGTACTTC.

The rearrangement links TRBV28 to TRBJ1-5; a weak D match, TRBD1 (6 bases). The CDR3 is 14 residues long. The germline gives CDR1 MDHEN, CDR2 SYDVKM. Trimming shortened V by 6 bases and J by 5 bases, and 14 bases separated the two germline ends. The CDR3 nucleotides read TGTGCCAGCAGACTTGACAGGAGAGATCAGCCCCAGCATTTT. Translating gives CASRLDRRDQPQHF.

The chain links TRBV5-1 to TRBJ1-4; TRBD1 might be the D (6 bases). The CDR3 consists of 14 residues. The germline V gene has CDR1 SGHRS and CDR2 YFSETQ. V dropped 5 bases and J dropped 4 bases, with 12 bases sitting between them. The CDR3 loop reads CASSLGQNNEKLFF. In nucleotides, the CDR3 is TGCGCCAGCAGTTTAGGACAGAATAATGAAAAACTGTTTTTT.

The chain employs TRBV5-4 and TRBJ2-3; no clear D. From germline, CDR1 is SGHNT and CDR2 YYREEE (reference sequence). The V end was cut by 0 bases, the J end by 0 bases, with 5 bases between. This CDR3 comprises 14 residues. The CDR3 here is CASSLDGSTDTQYF. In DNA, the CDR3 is TGTGCCAGCAGCTTGGACGGTAGCACAGATACGCAGTATTTT.

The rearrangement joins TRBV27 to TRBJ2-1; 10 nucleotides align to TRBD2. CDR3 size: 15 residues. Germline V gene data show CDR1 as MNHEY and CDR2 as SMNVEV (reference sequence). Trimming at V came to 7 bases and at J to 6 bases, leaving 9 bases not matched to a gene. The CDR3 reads CASTILAGNTNEQFF. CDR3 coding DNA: TGTGCCAGCACCATACTAGCGGGAAATACCAATGAGCAGTTCTTC.

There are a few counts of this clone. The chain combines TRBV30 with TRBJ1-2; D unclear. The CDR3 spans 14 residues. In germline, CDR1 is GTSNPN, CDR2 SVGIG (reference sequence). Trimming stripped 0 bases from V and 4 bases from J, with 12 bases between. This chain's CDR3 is CAWSVPPRGYGYTF. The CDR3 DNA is TGTGCCTGGAGTGTACCGCCACGCGGCTATGGCTACACCTTC. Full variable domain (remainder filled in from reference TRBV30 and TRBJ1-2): SQTIHQWPATLVQPVGSPLSLECTVEGTSNPNLYWYRQAAGRGLQLLFYSVGIGQISSEVPQNLSASRPQDRQFILSSKKLLLSDSGFYLCAWSVPPRGYGYTFGSGTRLTVV.

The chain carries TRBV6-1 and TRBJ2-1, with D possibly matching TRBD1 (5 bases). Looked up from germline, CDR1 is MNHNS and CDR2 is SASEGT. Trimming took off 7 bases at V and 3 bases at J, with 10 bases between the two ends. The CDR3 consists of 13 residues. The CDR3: CASKDTFYNEQFF. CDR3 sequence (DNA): TGTGCCAGCAAGGACACCTTCTACAATGAGCAGTTCTTC.

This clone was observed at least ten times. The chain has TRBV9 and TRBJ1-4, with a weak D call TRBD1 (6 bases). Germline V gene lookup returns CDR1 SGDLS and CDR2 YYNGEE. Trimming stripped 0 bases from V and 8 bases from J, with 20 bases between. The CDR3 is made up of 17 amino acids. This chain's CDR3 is CASSVEDLGGLPEKLFF. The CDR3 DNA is TGTGCCAGCAGCGTAGAGGACCTGGGGGGGCTTCCGGAAAAACTGTTTTTT.

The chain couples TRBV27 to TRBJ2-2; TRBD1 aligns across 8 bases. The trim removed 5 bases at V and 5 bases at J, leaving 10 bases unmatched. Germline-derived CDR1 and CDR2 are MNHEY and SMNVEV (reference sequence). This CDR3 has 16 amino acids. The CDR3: CASSPRGTGRTGELFF. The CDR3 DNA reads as TGTGCCAGCAGTCCCCGCGGGACAGGACGGACCGGGGAGCTGTTTTTT.

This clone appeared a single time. Here the CDR3 DNA reads TGTGCCAGCAGTTTAAAAGCGGGAGGGATCTACGAGCAGTACTTC. It specifies CASSLKAGGIYEQYF. The V gene is TRBV27, the J gene TRBJ2-7; 10 nucleotides line up with TRBD2. The V gene's germline CDR1 is MNHEY and CDR2 SMNVEV (reference sequence). With 2 bases clipped from V and 3 bases from J, the junction kept 4 bases outside the gene matches. The CDR3 has 15 residues.